Listed below are T cell receptor beta chains from one sample, sequenced in a study of T cell responses to AZD1222 COVID-19 vaccine. Only in-frame clones appear in the TCRdb table, and some are missing; sequencing was by immunoSEQ multiplex PCR. Altogether some 30,000 clones are present, approximately 86% being singletons, with the ten largest covering around 6.5%. The source material was peripheral blood, sampled on day 0 of AZD1222 vaccination. The receptors derive from an adult in good health. Both conserved end residues are part of each CDR3. The D gene is left open where the match is weak. A row's size may be missing; if present it is once, few, many or a size class.

clone size | J gene | V gene | D gene | CDR3 protein | CDR3 DNA
NA | TRBJ2-3 | TRBV4-2 | NA | CASSPKAGSDTQYF | TGTGCCAGCAGCCCGAAGGCGGGGTCAGATACGCAGTATTTT
NA | TRBJ2-5 | TRBV3-1/TRBV3-2 | TRBD1 | CASSQIGTTGQETQYF | TGTGCCAGCAGCCAAATCGGGACGACAGGGCAAGAGACCCAGTACTTC
once | TRBJ1-2 | TRBV18 | NA | CAIDEQGYTF | TGTGCCATCGACGAGCAGGGCTACACCTTC
NA | TRBJ1-5 | TRBV6-2/TRBV6-3 | TRBD1 | CASSDRGLQPQHF | TGTGCCAGCAGCGACAGGGGGCTCCAGCCCCAGCATTTT
NA | TRBJ1-6 | TRBV12-3/TRBV12-4 | NA | CASSTQPDSPLHF | TGTGCCAGCAGTACCCAGCCGGATTCACCCCTCCACTTT
NA | TRBJ1-4 | TRBV6-5 | NA | CASSYFGGGNEKLFF | TGTGCCAGCAGTTACTTCGGGGGGGGTAATGAAAAACTGTTTTTT
NA | TRBJ1-1 | TRBV4-3 | NA | CASSQGPGWTTEAFF | TGCGCCAGCAGCCAAGGTCCAGGGTGGACGACTGAAGCTTTCTTT
NA | TRBJ1-1 | TRBV27 | NA | CASSLNVGGITEAFF | TGTGCCAGCAGTCTAAACGTTGGGGGTATCACTGAAGCTTTCTTT
NA | TRBJ2-3 | TRBV7-2 | TRBD2 | CASRPDWGLDPSTDTQYF | TGTGCCAGCAGACCAGACTGGGGACTAGACCCGAGCACAGATACGCAGTATTTT
NA | TRBJ1-2 | TRBV5-4 | TRBD1 | CASSWGTGYYGYTF | TGTGCCAGCAGCTGGGGGACAGGGTACTATGGCTACACCTTC
NA | TRBJ1-5 | TRBV28 | NA | CASSPTTRGQHF | TGTGCCAGCAGTCCTACTACGCGGGGCCAGCATTTT
NA | TRBJ2-1 | TRBV9 | TRBD2 | CASSVERGLAGGTYYNEQFF | TGTGCCAGCAGCGTAGAGAGGGGACTAGCGGGGGGAACGTACTACAATGAGCAGTTCTTC
NA | TRBJ2-2 | TRBV11-3 | NA | CASSQSWAGDLFF | TGTGCCAGCAGCCAAAGTTGGGCCGGGGATCTGTTTTTT
NA | TRBJ1-2 | TRBV25-1 | NA | CASSGTPKGLGYTF | TGTGCCAGCAGTGGAACCCCGAAGGGACTTGGCTACACCTTC
NA | TRBJ2-1 | TRBV24-1 | TRBD2 | CATSDAGTRSYNEQFF | TGTGCCACCAGTGATGCCGGGACTAGATCCTACAATGAGCAGTTCTTC
NA | TRBJ1-1 | TRBV6-5 | NA | CASSWTAGNTEAFF | TGTGCCAGCTCATGGACAGCGGGGAACACTGAAGCTTTCTTT
NA | TRBJ2-5 | TRBV6-2/TRBV6-3 | NA | CASSYVAGGFQETQYF | TGTGCCAGCAGTTACGTCGCCGGGGGCTTCCAAGAGACCCAGTACTTC
once | TRBJ1-2 | TRBV7-9 | TRBD1 | CASSFGTGVYGYTF | TGTGCCAGCAGCTTCGGGACAGGGGTCTATGGCTACACCTTC
NA | TRBJ2-5 | TRBV12-3/TRBV12-4 | NA | CASSQQETQYF | TGTGCCAGCAGCCAGCAAGAGACCCAGTACTTC
NA | TRBJ2-2 | TRBV11-2 | NA | CASSLDGAGAGAGELFF | TGTGCCAGCAGCTTAGATGGGGCAGGGGCAGGTGCCGGGGAGCTGTTTTTT
NA | TRBJ1-4 | TRBV7-9 | NA | CASSLRTGRTNEKLFF | TGTGCCAGCAGCTTGAGGACCGGGAGGACTAATGAAAAACTGTTTTTT
NA | TRBJ2-3 | TRBV30 | NA | CAWTTADTQYF | TGTGCCTGGACTACTGCTGATACGCAGTATTTT
NA | TRBJ1-3 | TRBV27 | NA | CASREALSSGNTIYF | TGTGCCAGCAGGGAAGCCCTTAGCTCTGGAAACACCATATATTTT
NA | TRBJ1-2 | TRBV12-3/TRBV12-4 | NA | CASSLGQSDSYTF | TGTGCCAGCAGTTTGGGGCAGTCCGATAGCTACACCTTC
NA | TRBJ2-7 | TRBV9 | TRBD1 | CASSVDRGPVYEQYF | TGTGCCAGCAGCGTGGACAGGGGGCCTGTCTACGAGCAGTACTTC
NA | TRBJ2-7 | TRBV7-8 | NA | CASSPGRLSSYEQYF | TGTGCCAGCAGCCCCGGCAGGTTAAGCTCCTACGAGCAGTACTTC
once | TRBJ1-6 | TRBV6-2/TRBV6-3 | NA | CASSYGNNSPLHF | TGTGCCAGCAGTTACGGGAACAATTCACCCCTCCACTTT
NA | TRBJ1-4 | TRBV6-2/TRBV6-3 | NA | CASSSPGVMGEKLFF | TGTGCCAGCAGTTCTCCCGGGGTGATGGGTGAAAAACTGTTTTTT
once | TRBJ1-3 | TRBV5-1 | NA | CASSLGQTSGNTIYF | TGCGCCAGCAGCTTGGGACAGACCTCTGGAAACACCATATATTTT
medium-sized | TRBJ1-2 | TRBV7-9 | NA | CASSHKGGKANYGYTF | TGTGCCAGCAGCCATAAAGGGGGGAAAGCTAACTATGGCTACACCTTC
NA | TRBJ1-5 | TRBV6-2/TRBV6-3 | TRBD1 | CASSPGQGTGQPQHF | TGTGCCAGCAGTCCGGGACAGGGGACGGGTCAGCCCCAGCATTTT
NA | TRBJ1-4 | TRBV7-9 | TRBD1 | CASSSSQGAGEKLFF | TGTGCCAGCAGCTCATCCCAGGGGGCGGGAGAAAAACTGTTTTTT
NA | TRBJ2-5 | TRBV10-1 | NA | CASSDMAGTQETQYF | TGCGCCAGCAGTGATATGGCAGGGACCCAAGAGACCCAGTACTTC
NA | TRBJ2-5 | TRBV5-8 | TRBD1 | CASSLGGRVETQYF | TGTGCCAGCAGCTTAGGGGGCCGGGTGGAGACCCAGTACTTC
NA | TRBJ1-2 | TRBV19 | NA | CASTPAGAANYGYTF | TGTGCCAGTACTCCCGCGGGAGCGGCTAACTATGGCTACACCTTC
NA | TRBJ2-7 | TRBV7-9 | TRBD2 | CASSLSTSAHEQYF | TGTGCCAGCAGCTTATCTACTAGCGCCCACGAGCAGTACTTC
NA | TRBJ2-3 | TRBV5-1 | TRBD1 | CASSLAGTGYTDTQYF | TGCGCCAGCAGCTTGGCCGGGACAGGGTACACAGATACGCAGTATTTT
once | TRBJ2-5 | TRBV29-1 | NA | CSVEDRAGVGTQYF | TGCAGCGTTGAAGATCGTGCAGGGGTGGGGACCCAGTACTTC
NA | TRBJ2-1 | TRBV4-1 | NA | CASSQVAGTPDYNEQFF | TGCGCCAGCAGCCAAGTGGCCGGGACGCCTGACTACAATGAGCAGTTCTTC